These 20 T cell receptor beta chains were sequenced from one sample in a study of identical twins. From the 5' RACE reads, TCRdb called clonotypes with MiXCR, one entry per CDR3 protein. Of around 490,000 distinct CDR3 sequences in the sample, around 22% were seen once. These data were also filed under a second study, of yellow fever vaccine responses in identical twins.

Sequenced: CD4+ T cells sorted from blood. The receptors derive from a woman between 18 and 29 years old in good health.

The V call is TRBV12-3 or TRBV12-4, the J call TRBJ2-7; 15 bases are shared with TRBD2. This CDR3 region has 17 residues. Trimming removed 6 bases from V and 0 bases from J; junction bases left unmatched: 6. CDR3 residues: CASRQGLAGGPSYEQYF. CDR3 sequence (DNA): TGTGCCAGCAGGCAGGGACTAGCGGGAGGTCCCTCCTACGAGCAGTACTTC.

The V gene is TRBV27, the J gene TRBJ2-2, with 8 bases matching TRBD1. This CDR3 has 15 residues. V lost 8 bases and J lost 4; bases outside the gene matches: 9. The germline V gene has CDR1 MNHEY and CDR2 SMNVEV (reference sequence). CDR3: CASQRQGTVTGELFF. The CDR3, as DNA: TGTGCCAGCCAACGACAGGGGACGGTCACCGGGGAGCTGTTTTTT.

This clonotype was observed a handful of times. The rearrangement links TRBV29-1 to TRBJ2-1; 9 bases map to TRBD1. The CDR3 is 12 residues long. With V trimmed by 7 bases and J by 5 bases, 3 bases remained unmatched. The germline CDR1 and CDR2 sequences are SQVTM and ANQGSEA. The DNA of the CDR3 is TGCAGCGGTGGGGACAGGGACAATGAGCAGTTCTTC. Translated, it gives CSGGDRDNEQFF.

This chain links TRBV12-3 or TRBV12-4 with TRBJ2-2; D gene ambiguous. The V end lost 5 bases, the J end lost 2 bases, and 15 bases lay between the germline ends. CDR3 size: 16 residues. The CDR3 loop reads CASSHDPLLNTGELFF. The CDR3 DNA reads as TGTGCCAGCAGTCATGACCCTTTGCTCAACACCGGGGAGCTGTTTTTT.

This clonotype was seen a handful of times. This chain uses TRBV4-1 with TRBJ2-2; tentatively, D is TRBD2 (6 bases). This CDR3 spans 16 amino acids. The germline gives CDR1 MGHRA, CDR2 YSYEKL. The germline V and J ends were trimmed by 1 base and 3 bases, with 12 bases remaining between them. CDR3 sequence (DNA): TGCGCCAGCAGCCAAGGACCCGGGAGCCACACCGGGGAGCTGTTTTTT. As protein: CASSQGPGSHTGELFF.

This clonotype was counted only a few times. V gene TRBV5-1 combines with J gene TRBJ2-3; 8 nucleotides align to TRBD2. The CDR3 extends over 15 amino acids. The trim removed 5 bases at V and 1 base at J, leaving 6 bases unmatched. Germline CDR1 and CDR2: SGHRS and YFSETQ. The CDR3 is CASSYIAGRTDTQYF. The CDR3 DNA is TGCGCCAGCAGTTATATAGCGGGACGCACAGATACGCAGTATTTT.

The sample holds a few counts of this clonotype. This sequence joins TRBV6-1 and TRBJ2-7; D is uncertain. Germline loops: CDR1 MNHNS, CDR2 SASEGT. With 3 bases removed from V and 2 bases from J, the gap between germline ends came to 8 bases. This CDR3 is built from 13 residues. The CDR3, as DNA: TGTGCCAGCAGTGATGGAAACACCTACGAGCAGTACTTC. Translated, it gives CASSDGNTYEQYF.

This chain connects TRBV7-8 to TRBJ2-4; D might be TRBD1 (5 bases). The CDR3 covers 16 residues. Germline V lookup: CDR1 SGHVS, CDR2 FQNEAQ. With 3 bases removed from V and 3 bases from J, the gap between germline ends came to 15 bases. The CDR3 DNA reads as TGTGCCAGCAGCTTCGGAGCAGGGTGGGACAAAAACATTCAGTACTTC. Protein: CASSFGAGWDKNIQYF.

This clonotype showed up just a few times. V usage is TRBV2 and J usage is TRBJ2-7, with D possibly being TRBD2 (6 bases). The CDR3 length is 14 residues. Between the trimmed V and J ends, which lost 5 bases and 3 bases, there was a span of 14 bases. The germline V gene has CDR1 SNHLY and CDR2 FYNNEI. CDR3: CASSRGGIDYEQYF. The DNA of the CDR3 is TGTGCCAGCAGTCGTGGCGGGATAGACTACGAGCAGTACTTC. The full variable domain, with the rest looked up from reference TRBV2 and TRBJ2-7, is EPEVTQTPSHQVTQMGQEVILRCVPISNHLYFYWYRQILGQKVEFLVSFYNNEISEKSEIFDDQFSVERPDGSNFTLKIRSTKLEDSAMYFCASSRGGIDYEQYFGPGTRLTVT.

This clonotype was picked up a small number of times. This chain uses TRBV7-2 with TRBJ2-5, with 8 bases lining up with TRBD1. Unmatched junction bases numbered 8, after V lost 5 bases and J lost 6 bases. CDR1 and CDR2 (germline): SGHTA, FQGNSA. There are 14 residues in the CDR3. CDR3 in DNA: TGTGCCAGCAGCGGAACTGGACAGGGAAAGACCCAGTACTTC. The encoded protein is CASSGTGQGKTQYF.

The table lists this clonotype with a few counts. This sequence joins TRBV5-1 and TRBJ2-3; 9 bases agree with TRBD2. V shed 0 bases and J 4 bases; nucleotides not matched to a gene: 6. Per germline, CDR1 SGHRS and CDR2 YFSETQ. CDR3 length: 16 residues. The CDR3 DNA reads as TGCGCCAGCAGCTTGGGTAGCGGGAGTTCGCCAGATACGCAGTATTTT. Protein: CASSLGSGSSPDTQYF.

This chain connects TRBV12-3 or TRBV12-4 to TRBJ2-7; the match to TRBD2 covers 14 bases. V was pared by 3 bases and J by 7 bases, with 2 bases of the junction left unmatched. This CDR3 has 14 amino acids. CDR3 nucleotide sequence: TGTGCCAGCAGTTTTGGGACTAGCGGGAGAGAGCAGTACTTC. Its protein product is CASSFGTSGREQYF.

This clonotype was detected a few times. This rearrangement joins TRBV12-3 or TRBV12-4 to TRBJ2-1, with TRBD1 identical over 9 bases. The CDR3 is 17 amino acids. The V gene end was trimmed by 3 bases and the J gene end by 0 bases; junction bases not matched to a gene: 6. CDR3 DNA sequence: TGTGCCAGCAGTTTGGGACAGGGTTGGAACTCCTACAATGAGCAGTTCTTC. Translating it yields CASSLGQGWNSYNEQFF.

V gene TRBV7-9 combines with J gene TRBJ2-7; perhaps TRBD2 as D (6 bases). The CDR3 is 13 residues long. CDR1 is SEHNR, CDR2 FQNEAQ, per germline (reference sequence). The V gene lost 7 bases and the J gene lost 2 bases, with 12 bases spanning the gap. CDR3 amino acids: CASTSAGPYEQYF. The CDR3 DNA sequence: TGTGCCAGCACCTCGGCGGGACCCTACGAGCAGTACTTC.

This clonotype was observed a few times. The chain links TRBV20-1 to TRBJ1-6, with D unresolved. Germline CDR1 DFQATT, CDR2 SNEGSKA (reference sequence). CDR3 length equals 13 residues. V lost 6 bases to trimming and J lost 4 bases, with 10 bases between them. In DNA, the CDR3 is TGCAGTGCCGACTTTGGGTATAATTCACCCCTCCACTTT. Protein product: CSADFGYNSPLHF.

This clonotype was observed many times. The CDR3 nucleotides are TGTGCCATCAGTGAGGCAATACTAGCGGCGGCCGGGGAGCTGTTTTTT. Encoded protein: CAISEAILAAAGELFF. The chain recombines TRBV10-3 with TRBJ2-2, with 8 bases identical to TRBD2. CDR3 length equals 16 residues. With 2 bases clipped from V and 6 bases from J, the junction kept 8 bases outside the gene matches. Germline CDR1 and CDR2: ENHRY and SYGVKD.

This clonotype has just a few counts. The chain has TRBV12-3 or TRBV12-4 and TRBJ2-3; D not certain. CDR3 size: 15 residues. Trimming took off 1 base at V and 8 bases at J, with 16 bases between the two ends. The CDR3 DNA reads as TGTGCCAGCAGTTTAGGGCCCCCCGTAGTTGGTACGCAGTATTTT. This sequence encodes CASSLGPPVVGTQYF.

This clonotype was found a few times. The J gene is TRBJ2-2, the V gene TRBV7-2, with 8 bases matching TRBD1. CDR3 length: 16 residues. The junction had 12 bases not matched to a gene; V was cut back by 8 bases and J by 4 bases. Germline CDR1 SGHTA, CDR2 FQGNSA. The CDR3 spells CASGTSGQATTGELFF. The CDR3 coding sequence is TGTGCCAGCGGCACCTCGGGACAGGCAACCACCGGGGAGCTGTTTTTT.

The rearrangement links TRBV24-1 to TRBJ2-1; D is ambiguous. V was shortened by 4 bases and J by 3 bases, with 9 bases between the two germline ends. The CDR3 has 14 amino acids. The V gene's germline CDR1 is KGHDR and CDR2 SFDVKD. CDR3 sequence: CATSEGRDYNEQFF. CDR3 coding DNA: TGTGCCACCAGTGAGGGAAGGGACTACAATGAGCAGTTCTTC.

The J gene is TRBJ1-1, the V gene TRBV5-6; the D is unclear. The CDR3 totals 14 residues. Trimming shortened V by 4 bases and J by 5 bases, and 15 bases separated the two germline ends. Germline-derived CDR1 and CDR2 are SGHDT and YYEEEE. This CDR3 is CASSPWERRTEAFF. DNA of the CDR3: TGTGCCAGCAGCCCCTGGGAGAGGAGGACTGAAGCTTTCTTT.